The rows below give T cell receptor beta chains drawn from one sample of a study of vaccination and CD4 T cells after COVID-19. TCRdb analysed the PCR reads with MiXCR anew, one entry per CDR3 protein. The sample shows fewer than 15,000 distinct CDR3 sequences, around 48% of them seen only once. No antigens are known for them. The sequencing sample was made of CD4+ T cells from blood, cultured in vitro. The receptors here all came from a human donor who had recovered from COVID-19. Both conserved end residues are part of each CDR3. D genes are given only for firm matches. Size is omitted from some rows. Given values are once, few, many or a class for expanded clones.

J gene	D gene	V gene	clone size	CDR3 DNA	CDR3 protein
TRBJ1-5	NA	TRBV6-1	NA	TGTGCCAGCACCCAAAGGGGGAACAATCAGCCCCAGCATTTT	CASTQRGNNQPQHF
TRBJ1-2	NA	TRBV6-1	NA	TGTGCCAGCAGATTGGTAGGCGGCTATGGCTACACCTTC	CASRLVGGYGYTF
TRBJ1-2	TRBD1	TRBV20-1	NA	TGCAGTGCTAGGGGGACAGGGGGTAGTTATGGCTACACCTTC	CSARGTGGSYGYTF
TRBJ1-1	NA	TRBV11-3	few	TGTGCCAGCAGCTTAATAAGTGAAGCTTTCTTT	CASSLISEAFF
TRBJ2-1	TRBD1	TRBV20-1	NA	TGCAGTGCTCCCCCCGGACAGGGCGATGAGCAGTTCTTC	CSAPPGQGDEQFF
TRBJ1-2	TRBD1	TRBV7-2	NA	TGTGCCAGCAGCTTGAAAGGACAGGGGAGTTTGGATGGCTACACCTTC	CASSLKGQGSLDGYTF
TRBJ1-6	NA	TRBV30	NA	TGTGCCTGGACTTATCGGGGTCGAGGACAGTATAATTCACCCCTCCACTTT	CAWTYRGRGQYNSPLHF
TRBJ1-2	NA	TRBV10-3	few	TGTGCCATCAGTGAGAGTGCCTCGGAAAGCTATGGCTACACCTTC	CAISESASESYGYTF
TRBJ2-1	TRBD2	TRBV6-1	few	TGTGCCACCCAAACTCGGGGGGAGTACAATGAGCAGTTCTTC	CATQTRGEYNEQFF
TRBJ1-5	NA	TRBV27	NA	TGTGCCAGCAGTTTGTTAGGGCAGCCCCAGCATTTT	CASSLLGQPQHF
TRBJ2-5	NA	TRBV27	NA	TGTGCCAGCAGTTCTGGCGGCCTGGGGGAAGAGACCCAGTACTTC	CASSSGGLGEETQYF
TRBJ1-5	NA	TRBV6-1	few	TGTGCCGGGGGGGATTGGGGATATCAGCCCCAGCATTTT	CAGGDWGYQPQHF
TRBJ2-1	NA	TRBV12-1	NA	TGTGCCAGCAGCTTCTCAGGACTAGCGGGACCAAATGAGCAGTTCTTC	CASSFSGLAGPNEQFF
TRBJ1-1	NA	TRBV20-1	once	TGCAGTGCTAAGTCTCGGGTGAACACTGAAGCTTTCTTT	CSAKSRVNTEAFF
TRBJ1-5	NA	TRBV19	NA	TGTGCCAGTAGTTACGGACAACGTCAGCCCCAGCATTTT	CASSYGQRQPQHF
TRBJ1-5	NA	TRBV20-1	NA	TGCAGTGCTAGAGATCTGGCGGTAGCAAATCAGCCCCAGCATTTT	CSARDLAVANQPQHF
TRBJ2-1	NA	TRBV12-3/TRBV12-4	NA	TGTGCCAGCACCGGAGGACTGATTACCTACAATGAGCAGTTCTTC	CASTGGLITYNEQFF
TRBJ2-7	NA	TRBV7-2	few	TGTGCCAGCAGCCGAAGACAGAGCTCCTACGAGCAGTACTTC	CASSRRQSSYEQYF
TRBJ2-4	NA	TRBV6-2/TRBV6-3	few	TGTGCCAGCAGCCGGACGGAGCTAGCCAAAAACATTCAGTACTTC	CASSRTELAKNIQYF
TRBJ2-1	TRBD2	TRBV6-1	few	TGTGCCAGCAGCACTAGCGGGAGGGCCACTGAGCAGTTCTTC	CASSTSGRATEQFF
TRBJ1-1	NA	TRBV6-2/TRBV6-3	NA	TGTGCCAGCAGTTACTCGATTTACAGGACCGAAATGAACACTGAAGCTTTCTTT	CASSYSIYRTEMNTEAFF
TRBJ2-7	NA	TRBV5-1	NA	TGCGCCAGCTCCGACCGGCCCTCCTACGAGCAGTACTTC	CASSDRPSYEQYF
TRBJ2-7	TRBD2	TRBV10-3	NA	TGTGCCATCAGACCGGGGAGCGGGGGGCCCTACGAGCAGTACTTC	CAIRPGSGGPYEQYF
TRBJ2-3	TRBD1	TRBV20-1	few	TGCAGTGCACCGACAGGGGTCAGCACAGATACGCAGTATTTT	CSAPTGVSTDTQYF
TRBJ1-1	NA	TRBV2	few	TGTGCCAGCAGATACATCATGAACACTGAAGCTTTCTTT	CASRYIMNTEAFF
TRBJ2-5	NA	TRBV27	few	TGTGCCAGCAGTCCCGGGACTGCCAACAGGGAGACCCAGTACTTC	CASSPGTANRETQYF
TRBJ1-1	NA	TRBV10-3	NA	TGTGCCATCAGAGAAGACAGGAACTCGAACACTGAAGCTTTCTTT	CAIREDRNSNTEAFF
TRBJ2-2	NA	TRBV7-8	NA	TGTGCCAGCAGCTTCGCCAGGGCGAACACCGGGGAGCTGTTGTTT	CASSFARANTGELLF
TRBJ2-2	TRBD1	TRBV19	NA	TGTGCCAGTAGTAGATGGACAGGGGGGAACACCGGGGAGCTGTTTTTT	CASSRWTGGNTGELFF
TRBJ1-1	NA	TRBV30	NA	TGTGCCTGGACCCATTTATCTGAAGCTTTCTTT	CAWTHLSEAFF
TRBJ2-7	NA	TRBV27	NA	TGTGCCAGCAGTTCGTCCAGGGGCCGGCTATTCTACGAGCAGTACTTC	CASSSSRGRLFYEQYF
TRBJ2-3	NA	TRBV19	NA	TGTGCCAGTAGTTTCCGGGACATCACAGATACGCAGTATTTT	CASSFRDITDTQYF
TRBJ1-1	TRBD1	TRBV25-1	NA	TGTGCCAGCAGTGAATGGGCGGGACAGGAAGCTTTCTTT	CASSEWAGQEAFF
TRBJ2-2	NA	TRBV6-1	NA	TGTGCCAGCACGAGGGAGGTGACTATCGGGGAGCTGTTTTTT	CASTREVTIGELFF
TRBJ2-2	TRBD2	TRBV6-2/TRBV6-3	NA	TGTGCCAGCAGTTGGACTAGCGAGACCGGGGAGCTGTTTTTT	CASSWTSETGELFF
TRBJ1-6	TRBD1	TRBV18	NA	TGTGCCAGCTCACCCGGACAGGATTCACCCCTCCACTTT	CASSPGQDSPLHF
TRBJ2-2	NA	TRBV7-9	NA	TGTGCCAGCAGCTACGTTGCCACCGGGGAGCTGTTTTTT	CASSYVATGELFF
TRBJ1-1	NA	TRBV11-3	few	TGTGCCAGCAGCCTGAATCGACCGGGAGGTGAAGCTTTCTTT	CASSLNRPGGEAFF
TRBJ2-7	NA	TRBV11-3	NA	TGTGCCAGCAGCTCACAGCCGGGCGAGCAGTACTTC	CASSSQPGEQYF
TRBJ1-3	NA	TRBV27	few	TGTGCCAGCAGACCCGCGGGGGCTGGAAACACCATATATTTT	CASRPAGAGNTIYF
TRBJ1-1	NA	TRBV7-8	few	TGTGCCAGCAGCTCTGGGTATATGAACACTGAAGCTTTCTTT	CASSSGYMNTEAFF
TRBJ2-5	TRBD1	TRBV7-2	NA	TGTGCCAGCAGCTTAGTTTGGACAGGGGGAAGTGAGACCCAGTACTTC	CASSLVWTGGSETQYF
TRBJ2-5	NA	TRBV6-2/TRBV6-3	few	TGTGCCAGCAGTTCCCGCCAGGGCGAGACCCAGTACTTC	CASSSRQGETQYF
TRBJ2-4	TRBD1	TRBV24-1	NA	TGTGCCACCAGTGATTTGGGACAGGGAGCCAAAAACATTCAGTACTTC	CATSDLGQGAKNIQYF
TRBJ2-6	TRBD1	TRBV6-1	NA	TGTGCCAGCAGTCAATACAGGGGGAGTGGGGCCAACGTCCTGACTTTC	CASSQYRGSGANVLTF
TRBJ1-1	NA	TRBV19	few	TGTGCCAGTAGTCCCCACCCCCAGCGGAAGGACACTGAAGCTTTCTTT	CASSPHPQRKDTEAFF
TRBJ2-4	NA	TRBV19	NA	TGTGCCAGTAGTAGCGGCGTAAACATTCAGTACTTC	CASSSGVNIQYF
TRBJ2-1	TRBD1	TRBV12-3/TRBV12-4	few	TGTGCCAGCAGTCCTAGAAGGGACAGGGGGCGTAGAAATGAGCAGTTCTTC	CASSPRRDRGRRNEQFF